These 27 T cell receptor beta chains were sequenced from one sample in a study of CD8+ T cells in alopecia areata. The authors extracted RNA and reverse transcribed it into cDNA as the sequencing template. Sequenced by immunoSEQ multiplex PCR; TCRdb stores in-frame clones only, minus some. The profile covers around 140,000 clones, with about 47% appearing a single time and roughly 0.99% taken by the ten largest. The specimen comprised CD4+ T cells sorted from blood, sampled at week 0. These receptors were taken from a human donor with alopecia areata.

The V and J genes are TRBV6-5 and TRBJ2-3; the D is unclear. The germline V gene encodes CDR1 MNHEY and CDR2 SVGAGI. V shed 6 bases and J shed 7 bases, with 8 bases lying between them. CDR3 length: 11 amino acids. CDR3 sequence (DNA): TGTGCCAGCAGCCTCTACTATACGCAGTATTTT. Translated: CASSLYYTQYF.

This clone was seen just once. The chain couples TRBV29-1 to TRBJ2-5, with TRBD2 identical over 8 bases. The V gene's germline CDR1 is SQVTM and CDR2 ANQGSEA. This CDR3 is 13 amino acids long. With V trimmed by 3 bases and J by 4 bases, 4 bases remained unmatched. CDR3 DNA sequence: TGCAGCGTTGATCGCCTAGCGGGAGAGACCCAGTACTTC. Translated: CSVDRLAGETQYF.

The chain links TRBV6-6 to TRBJ2-5; 7 positions match TRBD2. There are 16 residues in the CDR3. The junction had 10 bases not matched to a gene; V was cut back by 5 bases and J by 1 base. Per germline, CDR1 MNHNY and CDR2 SVGAGI (reference sequence). The CDR3 bases are TGTGCCAGCAGTGCCGGAGGCGGGAGCGGCCAAGAGACCCAGTACTTC. Its protein product is CASSAGGGSGQETQYF.

This chain connects TRBV4-2 to TRBJ1-5; 7 bases match TRBD1. The germline V gene has CDR1 LGHNA and CDR2 YNFKEQ. The CDR3 length is 16 residues. With V trimmed by 0 bases and J by 8 bases, 10 bases remained unmatched. The DNA for the CDR3 is TGTGCCAGCAGCCAAGAACTTGGACAGGCCCCAAAGCCCCAGCATTTT. Protein product: CASSQELGQAPKPQHF.

This chain connects TRBV28 to TRBJ1-5; weak D call: TRBD1 (5 bases). The V gene's germline CDR1 is MDHEN and CDR2 SYDVKM. Trimming removed 7 bases at V and 1 base at J, with 20 bases between. The length of the CDR3 is 17 residues. The CDR3 DNA is TGTGCCAGCATTACCCCCGGGGCGATTTTGAGCAATCAGCCCCAGCATTTT. It translates to CASITPGAILSNQPQHF.

This clone has only a few counts. The chain recombines TRBV27 with TRBJ1-1; TRBD1 might be the D (6 bases). Germline-derived CDR1 and CDR2 are MNHEY and SMNVEV (reference sequence). This CDR3 spans 14 amino acids. V was clipped by 8 bases and J by 0 bases, with 13 bases between them. CDR3 coding DNA: TGTGCCAGCTGGCCAGGGGTAGTGAACACTGAAGCTTTCTTT. This codes for CASWPGVVNTEAFF.

In this sample, this clone turned up a few times. The chain uses TRBV29-1 and TRBJ2-3; 7 bases line up with TRBD2. V shed 6 bases and J 1 base; nucleotides not matched to a gene: 1. CDR3 length: 12 residues. CDR1 and CDR2 (germline): SQVTM, ANQGSEA. The chain's CDR3 is CSVLAGTDTQYF. The CDR3 bases are TGCAGCGTGCTAGCGGGCACAGATACGCAGTATTTT.

This clone was found a few times. This rearrangement joins TRBV29-1 to TRBJ1-2; TRBD1 agrees at 10 bases. V lost 4 bases, J lost 7 bases, and 3 bases stayed unmatched. The length of the CDR3 is 12 residues. CDR1 SQVTM and CDR2 ANQGSEA come from the germline V gene. This CDR3 is CSVGQGALGYTF. The DNA of the CDR3 is TGCAGCGTTGGACAGGGGGCGCTTGGCTACACCTTC.

This CDR3 reads CSAPLVYGYTF. Here the CDR3 DNA reads TGCAGTGCCCCCCTGGTCTATGGCTACACCTTC. V and J are TRBV20-1 and TRBJ1-2; D gene unclear. Germline values: CDR1 DFQATT, CDR2 SNEGSKA (reference sequence). The CDR3 consists of 11 residues. The V gene lost 6 bases and the J gene lost 4 bases, with 9 bases spanning the gap.

This clone was counted only a few times. The rearrangement links TRBV6-1 to TRBJ2-7, with a tentative D call TRBD2 (5 bases). CDR1 and CDR2 (germline): MNHNS, SASEGT. This CDR3 region has 14 residues. With 4 bases removed from V and 2 bases from J, the gap between germline ends came to 12 bases. The CDR3 spells CASSAGNLPYEQYF. DNA of the CDR3: TGTGCCAGCAGTGCGGGAAACCTACCCTACGAGCAGTACTTC.

The CDR3 nucleotides read TGCGCCAGCAGCCTTACCCCGACTAGCGGGAGTTGGGACGAGCAGTACTTC. Translating gives CASSLTPTSGSWDEQYF. The rearrangement joins TRBV4-1 to TRBJ2-7, with 12 nucleotides matching TRBD2. This CDR3 region has 17 residues. V lost 4 bases and J lost 5; bases outside the gene matches: 12. Looked up from germline, CDR1 is MGHRA and CDR2 is YSYEKL.

The rearrangement joins TRBV5-1 to TRBJ2-2; TRBD1 aligns across 10 bases. V shed 4 bases, J shed 4 bases, and the junction held 1 base outside the gene matches. The CDR3 runs to 14 residues. Germline CDR1 reads SGHRS; CDR2 reads YFSETQ. As DNA, the CDR3 is TGCGCCAGCAGCCGGGACAGGGGCACCGGGGAGCTGTTTTTT. This sequence encodes CASSRDRGTGELFF.

The rearrangement links TRBV2 to TRBJ1-1, with TRBD1 as a possible D gene (5 bases). The CDR3 has 13 amino acids. V shed 7 bases and J shed 5 bases, with 14 bases lying between them. The germline gives CDR1 SNHLY, CDR2 FYNNEI. This CDR3 reads CASKRVWGTEAFF. CDR3 bases: TGTGCCAGCAAGAGGGTCTGGGGGACTGAAGCTTTCTTT.

The chain has TRBV30 and TRBJ2-3, with 8 bases fitting TRBD2. The length of the CDR3 is 15 residues. The ends lost 2 bases at V and 3 bases at J; junction bases unmatched: 7. Germline V lookup: CDR1 GTSNPN, CDR2 SVGIG (reference sequence). CDR3 nucleotides: TGTGCCTGGAGTCGTCTAGCGGGCGTAACAGATACGCAGTATTTT. Residues: CAWSRLAGVTDTQYF.

This clone was picked up a small number of times. The chain combines TRBV29-1 with TRBJ2-3; D is ambiguous. This CDR3 region has 12 residues. The V end was cut by 5 bases, the J end by 5 bases, with 11 bases between. Germline CDR1 SQVTM, CDR2 ANQGSEA. CDR3 nucleotide sequence: TGCAGCGTTTATCGTGCGTTAGATACGCAGTATTTT. As protein: CSVYRALDTQYF.

The CDR3 DNA reads as TGTGCCAGCAGGCGAGAAGATGAGCAGTTCTTC. Translation gives CASRREDEQFF. The chain combines TRBV6-5 with TRBJ2-1; D is ambiguous. CDR1 MNHEY and CDR2 SVGAGI come from the germline V gene. V lost 6 bases and J lost 8, with 8 bases in between. The length of the CDR3 is 11 residues.

This clone has only a few counts. The gene calls are TRBV7-8 and TRBJ2-7; D perhaps matches TRBD1 (6 bases). Germline loops: CDR1 SGHVS, CDR2 FQNEAQ. Trimming left V 6 bases short and J 2 bases short, with 14 bases between. This CDR3 is built from 14 residues. CDR3 region: CASSASQGAYEQYF. The CDR3 DNA reads TGTGCCAGCAGTGCGTCACAGGGCGCCTACGAGCAGTACTTC.

V usage is TRBV6-1 and J usage is TRBJ2-2; D is ambiguous. The V gene's germline CDR1 is MNHNS and CDR2 SASEGT. The V gene lost 8 bases and the J gene lost 4 bases, with 14 bases spanning the gap. The CDR3 spans 14 residues. CDR3 DNA: TGTGCCAGCCGTCGGCTTCCAGGCACCGGGGAGCTGTTTTTT. Translated: CASRRLPGTGELFF.

V and J are TRBV18 and TRBJ1-6; D is uncertain. Germline values: CDR1 KGHSH, CDR2 LQKENI. V gave up 3 bases and J gave up 8 bases, with 8 bases separating them. The CDR3 loop spans 13 amino acids. The CDR3 reads CASSPAPDSPLHF. Written as DNA, the CDR3 is TGTGCCAGCTCACCTGCTCCCGATTCACCCCTCCACTTT. The variable domain in full, completed from reference TRBV18 and TRBJ1-6, reads NAGVMQNPRHLVRRRGQEARLRCSPMKGHSHVYWYRQLPEEGLKFMVYLQKENIIDESGMPKERFSAEFPKEGPSILRIQQVVRGDSAAYFCASSPAPDSPLHFGNGTRLTVT.

The V and J genes are TRBV4-2 and TRBJ2-7; the match to TRBD2 covers 14 bases. The CDR3 loop spans 16 amino acids. Unmatched junction bases numbered 3, after V lost 4 bases and J lost 1 base. CDR1 and CDR2 from the germline V gene are LGHNA and YNFKEQ. The CDR3 protein is CASSLRTSGRSYEQYF. CDR3 nucleotides: TGTGCCAGCAGCCTACGGACTAGCGGGAGGTCCTACGAGCAGTACTTC.

V usage is TRBV27 and J usage is TRBJ2-5; D may be TRBD2 (6 bases). CDR1 and CDR2 from the germline V gene are MNHEY and SMNVEV (reference sequence). The CDR3 covers 14 residues. Trimming cost V 6 bases and J 5 bases, with 16 bases left between them. The CDR3 DNA reads as TGTGCCAGCAGAGTTGGCGGGAAGGCTGAGACCCAGTACTTC. Translating it yields CASRVGGKAETQYF.

This clone was observed a few times. The chain carries TRBV29-1 and TRBJ1-1; TRBD1 aligns across 7 bases. The CDR3 has 13 residues. The junction had 10 bases not matched to a gene; V was cut back by 7 bases and J by 5 bases. Per the germline V gene, CDR1 is SQVTM and CDR2 is ANQGSEA. CDR3 sequence reads: CSGVTGLGTEAFF. The DNA of the CDR3 is TGCAGCGGCGTGACAGGGCTCGGGACTGAAGCTTTCTTT.

J is TRBJ2-3 and V is TRBV4-2; tentative D call: TRBD2 (5 bases). Germline CDR1 and CDR2: LGHNA and YNFKEQ. The CDR3 length is 20 residues. V was pared by 0 bases and J by 0 bases, with 22 bases between. CDR3 region: CASSQDSSVGRVGSTDTQYF. The CDR3 DNA is TGTGCCAGCAGCCAAGATAGTTCAGTCGGGCGGGTCGGTAGCACAGATACGCAGTATTTT.

This clone has only a few counts. The chain couples TRBV29-1 to TRBJ2-3, with TRBD1 identical over 10 bases. Germline V gene data show CDR1 as SQVTM and CDR2 as ANQGSEA. This CDR3 has 12 residues. The CDR3 loop is CSGDRGGDTQYF. CDR3 in DNA: TGCTCGGGGGACAGGGGTGGTGATACGCAGTATTTT.

The V call is TRBV6-1, the J call TRBJ2-7, with 13 bases identical to TRBD2. In germline, CDR1 is MNHNS, CDR2 SASEGT. The CDR3 is 13 amino acids. The ends lost 10 bases at V and 4 bases at J; junction bases unmatched: 4. The CDR3 DNA reads TGTGCCATACGACTAGCGGGGGGATACGAGCAGTACTTC. This codes for CAIRLAGGYEQYF.

The genes are TRBV30 and TRBJ2-7, with D maybe TRBD2 (5 bases). V dropped 0 bases and J dropped 0 bases, with 9 bases sitting between them. This CDR3 comprises 14 residues. Germline CDR1 and CDR2: GTSNPN and SVGIG (reference sequence). The chain's CDR3 is CAWSVGGPSYEQYF. The DNA for the CDR3 is TGTGCCTGGAGTGTTGGCGGGCCCTCCTACGAGCAGTACTTC.

This chain joins TRBV19 and TRBJ2-1; 16 positions match TRBD2. CDR3 length: 16 residues. Trimming removed 5 bases from V and 9 bases from J; junction bases left unmatched: 7. Germline CDR1 LNHDA, CDR2 SQIVND (reference sequence). CDR3 coding DNA: TGTGCCAGTAGTTCCCCCGGGACTAGCGGGAGGGGTGAGCAGTTCTTC. It codes for CASSSPGTSGRGEQFF.